Below are 4 T cell receptor beta chains sequenced from a single sample in a study of T-cell memory formation after mild COVID-19. MiXCR, applied by TCRdb to the 5' RACE reads, yields one record per CDR3 protein. The sample contains almost 250,000 distinct CDR3 sequences, roughly 15% of which appear only once. What was sequenced was PBMCs or a T cell subset sorted from them (not recorded which). These receptors all come from an adult woman who had mild COVID-19 (a few samples of this study predate the infection). Cell type and time point are not known.

In its sample, this clonotype was seen a few times. This chain links TRBV7-3 with TRBJ2-2, with 10 bases fitting TRBD2. The CDR3 is made up of 15 amino acids. V lost 5 bases to trimming and J lost 6 bases; unmatched junction nucleotides: 6. The germline gives CDR1 SGHTA, CDR2 FQGTGA. The CDR3: CASSPGTSVPGELFF. In DNA, the CDR3 is TGTGCCAGCAGCCCCGGGACTAGCGTTCCCGGGGAGCTGTTTTTT.

The chain has TRBV6-5 and TRBJ2-7; perhaps TRBD1 as D (6 bases). CDR3 size: 13 residues. The ends were cut back, 5 bases at V and 6 bases at J, with 14 bases in the middle. Germline values: CDR1 MNHEY, CDR2 SVGAGI. CDR3 in amino acids: CASSTDLGGEQYF. The CDR3 region has the DNA TGTGCCAGCAGTACGGACCTAGGGGGCGAGCAGTACTTC.

This sequence joins TRBV4-3 and TRBJ2-4, with 10 bases that match TRBD2. The ends lost 0 bases at V and 2 bases at J; junction bases unmatched: 10. Looked up from germline, CDR1 is LGHNA and CDR2 is YSLEER. This CDR3 has 19 amino acids. The CDR3 loop reads CASSQDWVAGGAPKNIQYF. The CDR3 region has the DNA TGCGCCAGCAGCCAAGATTGGGTAGCGGGAGGCGCACCCAAAAACATTCAGTACTTC.

This clonotype was seen more than once but under ten times. The genes are TRBV6-2 or TRBV6-3 and TRBJ2-1; possibly TRBD2 for D (6 bases). The V gene lost 6 bases and the J gene lost 0 bases, with 12 bases spanning the gap. The CDR3 extends over 15 amino acids. Germline V gives CDR1 MNHEY, CDR2 SVGEGT. The CDR3, as DNA: TGTGCCAGCAGAAATAGCGGAAGCTCCTACAATGAGCAGTTCTTC. Translating gives CASRNSGSSYNEQFF.